This T cell receptor beta chain originates from a study of T cell changes during pregnancy in multiple sclerosis (dated by TCRdb to the late 2010s). Regarding the complete study: Changes in the T cell repertoire over the course of pregnancy were examined in this study in women with multiple sclerosis.

The CDR3 numbers 17 residues from cysteine through phenylalanine. Of all the DNA, just the CDR3 is kept, 51 bases in frame from base 1. The germline V and J ends show losses of 6 bases and 6 bases respectively, and no gene match explains 9 bases of the junction. CDR1 SNHLY and CDR2 FYNNEI were looked up in the germline V gene. Receptor amplification or capture employed the immunoSEQ multiplex PCR assay. TCRdb obtained this table from immuneACCESS and retained in-frame rearrangements with V and J assigned. These tables miss some clones; where compared with another copy, unresolved V genes account for less than half of the shortfall, and the remainder is unexplained. This sample lists 55,000 to 85,000 clones; about 91% were detected once. Around 1.6% of the sample comes from the top ten. Worth noting for this clone: Its binding antigen is unknown. Qualities for individual bases were not recorded, and no much larger clone is one base off.

The source was peripheral blood, collected after pregnancy. The sequence is built from TRBV2 and TRBJ2-2; 14 bases in the middle match TRBD2. The TCR was taken from a female donor with multiple sclerosis, enrolled in a pregnancy study. The nucleotides are TGTGCCAGCAGGAGGGGGACTAGCGGGAGTAACCCCGGGGAGCTGTTTTTT. This encodes CASRRGTSGSNPGELFF.